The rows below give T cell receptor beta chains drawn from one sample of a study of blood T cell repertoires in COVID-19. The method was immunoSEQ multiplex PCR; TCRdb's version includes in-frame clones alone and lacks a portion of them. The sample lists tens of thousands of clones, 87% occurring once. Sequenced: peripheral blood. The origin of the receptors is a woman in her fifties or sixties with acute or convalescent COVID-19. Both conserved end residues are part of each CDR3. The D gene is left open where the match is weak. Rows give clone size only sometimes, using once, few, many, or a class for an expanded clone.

CDR3aa: CASSLTPSGGVTDTQYF; CDR3nt: TGCGCCAGCAGCTTGACTCCTAGCGGAGGGGTGACAGATACGCAGTATTTT; j_gene: TRBJ2-3; abundance: -; d_gene: TRBD2; v_gene: TRBV5-1
CDR3aa: CASSLEVDRVYEQYF; CDR3nt: TGTGCCAGCAGCTTAGAGGTAGACAGGGTTTACGAGCAGTACTTC; j_gene: TRBJ2-7; abundance: -; d_gene: TRBD1; v_gene: TRBV11-2
CDR3aa: CASSRGQGNSPLHF; CDR3nt: TGTGCCAGCAGTAGAGGACAGGGAAATTCACCCCTCCACTTT; j_gene: TRBJ1-6; abundance: many; d_gene: TRBD1; v_gene: TRBV25-1
CDR3aa: CASSPAGAQGPGELFF; CDR3nt: TGTGCCAGCAGTCCCGCGGGGGCACAGGGACCCGGGGAGCTGTTTTTT; j_gene: TRBJ2-2; abundance: many; d_gene: -; v_gene: TRBV5-4
CDR3aa: CASSSPNWEQYF; CDR3nt: TGTGCCAGCAGTTCTCCGAACTGGGAGCAGTACTTC; j_gene: TRBJ2-7; abundance: -; d_gene: -; v_gene: TRBV27
CDR3aa: CASRLPGQSSPLHF; CDR3nt: TGTGCCAGCAGGCTTCCAGGGCAAAGTTCACCCCTCCACTTT; j_gene: TRBJ1-6; abundance: few; d_gene: -; v_gene: TRBV25-1
CDR3aa: CASTQNRGPYEQYF; CDR3nt: TGTGCCAGCACCCAGAACAGGGGGCCTTACGAGCAGTACTTC; j_gene: TRBJ2-7; abundance: -; d_gene: TRBD1; v_gene: TRBV7-9
CDR3aa: CATSEKRNTADTQYF; CDR3nt: TGTGCCACCAGTGAGAAGCGGAACACAGCAGATACGCAGTATTTT; j_gene: TRBJ2-3; abundance: -; d_gene: -; v_gene: TRBV24-1
CDR3aa: CASSSRLAGIYEQYF; CDR3nt: TGTGCCAGCAGCTCACGACTAGCGGGAATCTACGAGCAGTACTTC; j_gene: TRBJ2-7; abundance: -; d_gene: TRBD2; v_gene: TRBV7-3
CDR3aa: CASSPPDSPTDTQYF; CDR3nt: TGTGCCAGCTCACCACCTGACTCACCCACAGATACGCAGTATTTT; j_gene: TRBJ2-3; abundance: -; d_gene: -; v_gene: TRBV18
CDR3aa: CASSWGQGLTNEQFF; CDR3nt: TGTGCCAGCAGTTGGGGACAGGGTCTGACGAATGAGCAGTTCTTC; j_gene: TRBJ2-1; abundance: -; d_gene: TRBD1; v_gene: TRBV27
CDR3aa: CAWSGTGLNTEAFF; CDR3nt: TGTGCCTGGAGTGGTACAGGGTTGAACACTGAAGCTTTCTTT; j_gene: TRBJ1-1; abundance: -; d_gene: -; v_gene: TRBV30
CDR3aa: CASSRRLGSYNEQFF; CDR3nt: TGTGCCAGCAGCCGGAGACTGGGCTCCTACAATGAGCAGTTCTTC; j_gene: TRBJ2-1; abundance: -; d_gene: -; v_gene: TRBV6-5
CDR3aa: CASSLSTGLYGYTF; CDR3nt: TGTGCCAGCAGCCTCTCGACAGGGTTGTATGGCTACACCTTC; j_gene: TRBJ1-2; abundance: -; d_gene: TRBD1; v_gene: TRBV28
CDR3aa: CASSATVLYGYTF; CDR3nt: TGTGCCAGCAGCGCGACAGTTCTTTATGGCTACACCTTC; j_gene: TRBJ1-2; abundance: -; d_gene: -; v_gene: TRBV7-9